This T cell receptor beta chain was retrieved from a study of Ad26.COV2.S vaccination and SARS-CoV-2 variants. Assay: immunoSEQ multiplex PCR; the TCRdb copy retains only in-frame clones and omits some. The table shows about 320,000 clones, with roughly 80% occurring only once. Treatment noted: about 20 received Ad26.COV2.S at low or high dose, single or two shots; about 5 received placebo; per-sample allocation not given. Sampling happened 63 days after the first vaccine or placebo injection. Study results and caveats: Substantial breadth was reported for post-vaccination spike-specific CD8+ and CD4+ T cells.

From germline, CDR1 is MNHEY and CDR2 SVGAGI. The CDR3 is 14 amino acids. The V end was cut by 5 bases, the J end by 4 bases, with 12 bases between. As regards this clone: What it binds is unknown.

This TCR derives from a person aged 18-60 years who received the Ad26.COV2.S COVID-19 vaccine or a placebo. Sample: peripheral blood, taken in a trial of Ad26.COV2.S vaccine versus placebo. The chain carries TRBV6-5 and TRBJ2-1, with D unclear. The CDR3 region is CASSPQPIYNEQFF. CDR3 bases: TGTGCCAGCAGTCCCCAGCCGATTTACAATGAGCAGTTCTTC.